This TCR beta chain is from a study of T-cell reconstitution after alpha-beta-depleted transplantation in children. This clonotype was observed at least ten times. Using unique molecular identifiers, the investigators prepared the TCRbeta library. TCRdb passed the PCR reads through MiXCR, listing each CDR3 protein once. Here the sample spans 200,000 to 250,000 distinct CDR3 sequences, approximately 8% being singletons. The sample here was PBMCs, mostly from graft donor cells, taken 180 days after TCRalphabeta/CD19-depleted stem cell transplant. This clonotype was sampled from a male patient between 10 and 17 years old who had a stem cell transplant for acute lymphoblastic leukemia, so the T cells may come from the graft donor.

CDR3 residues: CSAGTSNTGELFF. In nucleotides, the CDR3 is TGCAGTGCCGGGACTAGCAACACCGGGGAGCTGTTTTTT. The chain links TRBV20-1 to TRBJ2-2; 9 bases line up with TRBD2. V was pared by 6 bases and J by 2 bases, with 1 base of the junction left unmatched. The length of the CDR3 is 13 residues. Germline assignment: CDR1 DFQATT and CDR2 SNEGSKA (reference sequence).